These T cell receptor beta chains were read from a single sample in a study of T-cell memory formation after mild COVID-19. TCRdb analysed the 5' RACE reads with MiXCR anew, one entry per CDR3 protein. The sample lists 150,000 to 200,000 distinct CDR3 sequences, around a third occurring once. Sequencing used PBMCs or a T cell subset sorted from them (not recorded which). These receptor sequences come from an adult woman who had mild COVID-19 (a few samples of this study predate the infection). Cell type and time point are not known. CDR3s include the opening cysteine and the closing phenylalanine or tryptophan. A D gene is named only where the DNA matches it firmly. For some rows the clone size is stated as once, few or many, or as a class when expanded; others skip it.

v_call	j_call	clone_size	d_call	cdr3_nt	cdr3_aa
TRBV4-1	TRBJ1-3	-	TRBD1	TGCGCCAGCAGCCAAGCGACAGGGGCCTCTGGAAACACCATATATTTT	CASSQATGASGNTIYF
TRBV7-2	TRBJ1-2	-	TRBD1	TGTGCCAGCAGCTCCGAGGGAGGGGGCGCGGGCTATGGCTACACCTTC	CASSSEGGGAGYGYTF
TRBV14	TRBJ1-2	few	TRBD1	TGTGCCAGCAGCCATGGACAGGGTTGGGGCTACACCTTC	CASSHGQGWGYTF
TRBV7-8	TRBJ2-5	-	-	TGTGCCAGCGGGCGGGGTACCCGAGAGACCCAGTACTTC	CASGRGTRETQYF
TRBV12-3/TRBV12-4	TRBJ1-5	-	-	TGTGCCAGCAGCCCTGGCGGGGCACAGGGAAATCAGCCCCAGCATTTT	CASSPGGAQGNQPQHF
TRBV4-2	TRBJ2-3	-	TRBD2	TGTGCCAGCAGCCAAGATAGGGGCGGGGGGCGCCCTGGGGATACGCAGTATTTT	CASSQDRGGGRPGDTQYF
TRBV5-5	TRBJ2-1	-	-	TGTGCCAGCAGCTCGGAATTGGGTCGGGGACACTACAATGAGCAGTTCTTC	CASSSELGRGHYNEQFF
TRBV4-2	TRBJ2-1	-	-	TGTGCCAGCAGCCAAATTTCCTACAATGAGCAGTTCTTC	CASSQISYNEQFF
TRBV20-1	TRBJ1-6	-	TRBD1	TGCAGTGCTACCGGGGACAGGCTTTATATCCTTTCTCCCCTCCACTTT	CSATGDRLYILSPLHF
TRBV19	TRBJ2-2	few	-	TGTGCCAGTAATTCACTGGGGAACACCGGGGAGCTGTTTTTT	CASNSLGNTGELFF
TRBV7-8	TRBJ1-6	many	TRBD1	TGTGCCAGCAGCTCGGGGACAGGGAATTCACCCCTCCACTTT	CASSSGTGNSPLHF
TRBV29-1	TRBJ2-3	-	-	TGCAGCGTGGGGACGGTCGGGGCGGCAGATACGCAGTATTTT	CSVGTVGAADTQYF
TRBV2	TRBJ1-2	few	TRBD1	TGTGCCAGCAGCCTCCTTCCCCCCCGGACAGGGGCGGATGGCTACACCTTC	CASSLLPPRTGADGYTF
TRBV20-1	TRBJ2-4	few	-	TGCAGTGCTAGATTGGTAGAGCTGTTAAACATTCAGTACTTC	CSARLVELLNIQYF
TRBV5-5	TRBJ1-2	-	-	TGTGCCAGCAGCAAGGGGACCGGGTATGGCTACACCTTC	CASSKGTGYGYTF
TRBV4-3	TRBJ1-6	-	TRBD1	TGCGCCAGCAGCCAAGGGACAGGGCGAAATTCACCCCTCCACTTT	CASSQGTGRNSPLHF
TRBV5-1	TRBJ1-1	few	TRBD1	TGCGCCAGCAGCTTGGGCAGGGGGAACGGTGAAGCTTTCTTT	CASSLGRGNGEAFF
TRBV6-5	TRBJ2-2	-	-	TGTGCCAGCAGTTCCAGGGTGGCCGGGGAGCTGTTTTTT	CASSSRVAGELFF
TRBV4-1	TRBJ2-7	-	-	TGCGCCAGCAGCCAAGATGGCACCTACGAGCAGTACTTC	CASSQDGTYEQYF
TRBV20-1	TRBJ1-3	-	TRBD1	TGCAGTGCCGTTAAACAGGGGATTGGAAACACCATATATTTT	CSAVKQGIGNTIYF
TRBV4-3	TRBJ1-2	few	-	TGCGCCAGCAGCCCAGGGGAGGGGAGCTATGGCTACACCTTC	CASSPGEGSYGYTF
TRBV7-6	TRBJ2-1	-	-	TGTGCCAGCACGTTGGCAGGGGAGGACAATGAGCAGTTCTTC	CASTLAGEDNEQFF
TRBV7-2	TRBJ2-1	-	-	TGTGCCAGCAGCTCCCCTTCGGCTGAGCAGTTCTTC	CASSSPSAEQFF
TRBV20-1	TRBJ2-1	-	-	TGCAGTGCTAGAGTCTTTGCCTACAATGAGAAGTTCTTC	CSARVFAYNEKFF
TRBV27	TRBJ1-1	few	-	TGTGCCAGCAGTTTAAGGCCCGTCTTGACTGAAGCTTTCTTT	CASSLRPVLTEAFF
TRBV7-9	TRBJ2-5	few	-	TGTGCCAGCAGCTCTACCCGGGACCTACCAGGGACCCAGTACTTC	CASSSTRDLPGTQYF
TRBV5-1	TRBJ2-3	-	TRBD1	TGCGCCAGCAGCCGGGGACAGGGAGATACGCAGTATTTT	CASSRGQGDTQYF
TRBV2	TRBJ2-1	-	-	TGTGCCAGCAGTGAATTGAATGAGCAGTTCTTC	CASSELNEQFF
TRBV7-9	TRBJ2-5	-	-	TGTGCCAGCAGCAGGAGGGCCCGGGAGACCCAGTACTTC	CASSRRARETQYF
TRBV9	TRBJ2-2	few	-	TGTGCCAGCAGCGTTGATAGCGTCCCGAACACCGGGGAGCTGTTTTTT	CASSVDSVPNTGELFF
TRBV7-2	TRBJ2-7	few	-	TGTGCCAGCAGCCAATACACGGGGCCCTACGAGCAGTACTTC	CASSQYTGPYEQYF
TRBV24-1	TRBJ2-3	-	-	TGTGCCACCAGTGCTCCGGGGCCGGCGGGGGATACGCAGTATTTT	CATSAPGPAGDTQYF
TRBV6-6	TRBJ1-5	-	-	TGTGCCAGCAGTCTCGTAAGAGGCAATCAGCCCCAGCATTTT	CASSLVRGNQPQHF
TRBV4-1	TRBJ2-3	-	-	TGCGCCAGCAGCCAAGCTGGACACGATGTAGATACGCAGTATTTT	CASSQAGHDVDTQYF
TRBV7-9	TRBJ1-2	-	-	TGTGCCAGCAGCTTTGACAGGTTTTATGGCTACACCTTC	CASSFDRFYGYTF
TRBV6-5	TRBJ2-2	-	-	TGTGCCAGCAGTTACTCGATAACGGGGCCCTCGAACACCGGGGAGCTGTTTTTT	CASSYSITGPSNTGELFF
TRBV12-3/TRBV12-4	TRBJ1-1	few	TRBD1	TGTGCCAGCAGTACCGGACAGGGGGGATGGGCCGAAGCTTTCTTT	CASSTGQGGWAEAFF
TRBV9	TRBJ1-3	-	-	TGTGCCAGCAGCGTCCAACCGGACTTTCGCTCTGGAAACACCATATATTTT	CASSVQPDFRSGNTIYF
TRBV4-3	TRBJ2-1	once	TRBD2	TGCGCCAGCAGCCAGGGGATTAGCGGGAGCTCCTACAATGAGCAGTTCTTC	CASSQGISGSSYNEQFF
TRBV15	TRBJ1-5	few	-	TGTGCCACCAGCAAGGAACAGGGTCTCGGGCAGCCCCAGCATTTT	CATSKEQGLGQPQHF
TRBV6-5	TRBJ2-7	-	TRBD2	TGTGCCAGCAGGCCCGGGACTAGCGGTAACTCCTACGAGCAGTACTTC	CASRPGTSGNSYEQYF
TRBV6-5	TRBJ2-4	few	-	TGTGCCAGCAGCCAGCTCTCTCTAGCCAAAAACATTCAGTACTTC	CASSQLSLAKNIQYF
TRBV15	TRBJ2-1	-	TRBD2	TGTGCCACCAGCAGAGTTCTAGCGGGCGGCAATGAGCAGTTCTTC	CATSRVLAGGNEQFF
TRBV20-1	TRBJ1-5	few	TRBD1	TGCAGTGCTAGAGGACAGGGGACTAGCAATCAGCCCCAGCATTTT	CSARGQGTSNQPQHF
TRBV6-6	TRBJ1-1	-	-	TGTGCCAGCAGCCAAAACACCTACACTGAAGCTTTCTTT	CASSQNTYTEAFF
TRBV7-9	TRBJ2-6	-	TRBD1	TGTGCCAGCAGCTTAAGATTGACGACAGGGGTAAACTCTGGGGCCAACGTCCTGACTTTC	CASSLRLTTGVNSGANVLTF
TRBV27	TRBJ2-2	-	-	TGTGCCAGCACCCCTTGGGGTGCGGACACCGGGGAGCTGTTTTTT	CASTPWGADTGELFF
TRBV12-3/TRBV12-4	TRBJ2-7	-	-	TGTGCCAGCAGTCAATTTGTGACCTACGAGCAGTACTTC	CASSQFVTYEQYF
TRBV7-9	TRBJ1-2	many	-	TGTGCCAGCAGCGCTCTCCCCCTGACAGACAACTATGGCTACACCTTC	CASSALPLTDNYGYTF
TRBV4-2	TRBJ2-1	once	TRBD2	TGTGCCAGCAGCCAAGATCGGGTAGCGGGGGACAATGAGCAGTTCTTC	CASSQDRVAGDNEQFF
TRBV6-5	TRBJ2-7	-	TRBD2	TGTGCCAGCAGTTACTTGGCTAGCGGGAGCAAGGAGCAGTACTTC	CASSYLASGSKEQYF
TRBV5-1	TRBJ1-1	few	TRBD1	TGCGCCAGCAGCTTGCCCGGACAGGGTGCCACTGAAGCTTTCTTT	CASSLPGQGATEAFF
TRBV7-9	TRBJ1-1	few	-	TGTGCCAGCAGCCGATTCGACAGGAGTTCCACTGAAGCTTTCTTT	CASSRFDRSSTEAFF
TRBV7-7	TRBJ2-7	-	-	TGTGCTAGCAGCCCCGGACGCTTCTACGAGCAGTACTTC	CASSPGRFYEQYF
TRBV5-1	TRBJ1-1	-	-	TGCGCCAGCAGCTTCACGACAGACACTGAAGCTTTCTTT	CASSFTTDTEAFF
TRBV12-3/TRBV12-4	TRBJ2-3	-	TRBD1	TGTGCCAGCAGTCATCGCGGTAACAGGGGACCAGATACGCAGTATTTT	CASSHRGNRGPDTQYF
TRBV7-9	TRBJ2-7	few	-	TGTGCCAGCAGCCCCGGACAGAGGAACGAGCAGTACTTC	CASSPGQRNEQYF
TRBV4-1	TRBJ2-1	-	-	TGCGCCAGCAGCCAAGTCCGCTTCTCTAATGAGCAGTTCTTC	CASSQVRFSNEQFF
TRBV6-2/TRBV6-3	TRBJ1-5	-	-	TGTGCCAGCACCCCCGGAGGGGGGAACAATCAGCCCCAGCATTTT	CASTPGGGNNQPQHF
TRBV5-1	TRBJ2-7	few	-	TGCGCCAGCAGCGATACAGGGACCGAGCAGTACTTC	CASSDTGTEQYF